This TCR beta chain was identified during a study of cytomegalovirus exposure and HLA in healthy donors. Study observations and caveats: TCR beta chain V- and J-gene trimming was linked, in a later analysis, to a missense variant in DCLRE1C.

Use of 60 Vbeta and 13 Jbeta primers characterized the PCR. Only in-frame clones appear in the TCRdb table, and some are missing; sequencing was by immunoSEQ multiplex PCR. The sample lists approximately 150,000 clones; more than 65% were seen once. As for this clone: What it binds is unknown.

The receptor comes from a man between 18 and 29 years old in good health and CMV-seropositive. Sequenced material: PBMCs.

Here the CDR3 DNA reads TGTGCCAGCAGTTTAAGGGGTGGGGGGGCGTACGAGCAGTACTTC. This codes for CASSLRGGGAYEQYF. The gene calls are TRBV27 and TRBJ2-7; tentative D call: TRBD2 (7 bases). V lost 2 bases and J 4 bases, leaving 15 bases between the germline ends. The CDR3 has 15 amino acids. Per the germline V gene, CDR1 is MNHEY and CDR2 is SMNVEV (reference sequence).